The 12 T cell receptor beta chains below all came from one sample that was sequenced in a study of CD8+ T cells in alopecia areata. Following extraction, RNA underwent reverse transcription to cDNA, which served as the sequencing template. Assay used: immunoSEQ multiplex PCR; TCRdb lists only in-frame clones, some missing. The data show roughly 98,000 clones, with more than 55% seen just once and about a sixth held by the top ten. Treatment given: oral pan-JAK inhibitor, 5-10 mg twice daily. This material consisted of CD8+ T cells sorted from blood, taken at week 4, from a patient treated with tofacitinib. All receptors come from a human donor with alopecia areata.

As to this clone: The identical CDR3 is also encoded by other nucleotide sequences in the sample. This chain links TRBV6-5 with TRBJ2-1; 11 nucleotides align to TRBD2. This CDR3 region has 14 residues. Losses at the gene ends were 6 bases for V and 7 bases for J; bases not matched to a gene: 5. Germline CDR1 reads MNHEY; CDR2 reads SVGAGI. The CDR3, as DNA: TGTGCCAGCAGCTTAGCGGGAGGGCCGAATGAGCAGTTCTTC. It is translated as CASSLAGGPNEQFF.

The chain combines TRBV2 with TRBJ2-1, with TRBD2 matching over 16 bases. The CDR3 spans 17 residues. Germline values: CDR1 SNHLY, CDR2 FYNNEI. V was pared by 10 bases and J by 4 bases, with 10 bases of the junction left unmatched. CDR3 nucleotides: TGTGCCACCGGAGGGACTAGCGGGGGGGCACCATACAATGAGCAGTTCTTC. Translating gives CATGGTSGGAPYNEQFF.

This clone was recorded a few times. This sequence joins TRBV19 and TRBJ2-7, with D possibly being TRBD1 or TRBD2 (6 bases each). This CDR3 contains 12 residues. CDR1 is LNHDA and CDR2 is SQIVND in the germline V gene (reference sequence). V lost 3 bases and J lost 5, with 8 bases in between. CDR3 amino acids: CASSIGGNEQYF. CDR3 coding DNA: TGTGCCAGTAGTATCGGGGGCAACGAGCAGTACTTC.

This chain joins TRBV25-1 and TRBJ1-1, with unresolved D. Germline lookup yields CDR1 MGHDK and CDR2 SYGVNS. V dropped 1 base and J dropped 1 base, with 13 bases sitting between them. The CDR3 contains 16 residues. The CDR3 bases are TGTGCCAGCAGTGAATTATACGAGGGCTCGAACACTGAAGCTTTCTTT. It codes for CASSELYEGSNTEAFF.

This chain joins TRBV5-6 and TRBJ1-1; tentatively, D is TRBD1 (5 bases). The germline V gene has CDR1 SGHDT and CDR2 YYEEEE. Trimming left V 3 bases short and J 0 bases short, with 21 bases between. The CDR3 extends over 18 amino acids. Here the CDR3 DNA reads TGTGCCAGCAGCTATCAGGTCGTAAGAGGGACGATGAACACTGAAGCTTTCTTT. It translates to CASSYQVVRGTMNTEAFF.

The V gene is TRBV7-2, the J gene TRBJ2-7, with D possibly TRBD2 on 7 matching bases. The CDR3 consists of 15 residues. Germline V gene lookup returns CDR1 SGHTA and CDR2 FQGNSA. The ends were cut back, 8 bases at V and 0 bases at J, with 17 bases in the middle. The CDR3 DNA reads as TGTGCCAGCCTTTACCGCGGGGGCCCCTCCTACGAGCAGTACTTC. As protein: CASLYRGGPSYEQYF.

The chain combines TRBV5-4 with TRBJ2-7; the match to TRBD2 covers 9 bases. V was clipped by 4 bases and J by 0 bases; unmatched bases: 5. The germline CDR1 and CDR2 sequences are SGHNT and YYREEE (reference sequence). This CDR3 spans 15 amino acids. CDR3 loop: CASSPERGASYEQYF. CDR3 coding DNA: TGTGCCAGCAGCCCCGAGCGGGGGGCCTCCTACGAGCAGTACTTC.

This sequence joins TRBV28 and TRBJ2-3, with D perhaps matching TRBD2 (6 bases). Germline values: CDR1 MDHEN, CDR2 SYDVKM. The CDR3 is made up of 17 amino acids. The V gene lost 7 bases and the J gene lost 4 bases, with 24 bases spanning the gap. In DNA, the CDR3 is TGTGCCAGCACCCTGGAGGAGGCCGGGCGGGGACCAGATACGCAGTATTTT. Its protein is CASTLEEAGRGPDTQYF.

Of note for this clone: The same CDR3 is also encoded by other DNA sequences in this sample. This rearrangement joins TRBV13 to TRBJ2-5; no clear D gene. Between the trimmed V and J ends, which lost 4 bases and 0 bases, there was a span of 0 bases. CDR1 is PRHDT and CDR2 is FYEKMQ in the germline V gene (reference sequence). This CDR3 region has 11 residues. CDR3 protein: CASSYQETQYF. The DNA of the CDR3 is TGTGCCAGCAGCTACCAAGAGACCCAGTACTTC.

The CDR3 reads CASSPRTGANEQFF. Here the CDR3 DNA reads TGTGCCAGCAGTCCCCGGACAGGAGCCAATGAGCAGTTCTTC. This rearrangement joins TRBV6-5 to TRBJ2-1; 7 bases line up with TRBD1. J lost 6 bases, V lost 5 bases, and 7 bases had no gene match. The CDR3 runs 14 residues. Germline CDR1 reads MNHEY; CDR2 reads SVGAGI.

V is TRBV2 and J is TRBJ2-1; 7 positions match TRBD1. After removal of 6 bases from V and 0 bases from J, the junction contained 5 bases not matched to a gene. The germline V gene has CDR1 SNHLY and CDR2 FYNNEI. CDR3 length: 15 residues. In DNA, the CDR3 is TGTGCCAGCAGCCGCACAGGGGTCTCCTACAATGAGCAGTTCTTC. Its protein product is CASSRTGVSYNEQFF. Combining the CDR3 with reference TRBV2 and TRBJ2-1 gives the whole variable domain EPEVTQTPSHQVTQMGQEVILRCVPISNHLYFYWYRQILGQKVEFLVSFYNNEISEKSEIFDDQFSVERPDGSNFTLKIRSTKLEDSAMYFCASSRTGVSYNEQFFGPGTRLTVL.

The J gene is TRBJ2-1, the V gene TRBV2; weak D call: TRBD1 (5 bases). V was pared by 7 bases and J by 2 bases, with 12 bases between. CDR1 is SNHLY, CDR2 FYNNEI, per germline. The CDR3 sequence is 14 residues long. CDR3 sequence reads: CASTDTGTYNEQFF. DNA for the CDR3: TGTGCCAGCACGGATACAGGTACCTACAATGAGCAGTTCTTC.